This T cell receptor beta chain was recovered during a study of cytomegalovirus exposure and HLA in healthy donors. Study information: Earlier results showed approximately 120 million unique TCR beta sequences derived from about 179 million T cells.

Comment on this clone: Its target is unknown.

The PCR ran on 60 Vbeta and 13 Jbeta primers. Some clones are missing from TCRdb's copy, which holds only in-frame ones; the method was immunoSEQ multiplex PCR. The sample lists approximately 160,000 clones, about 68% seen once, with over 1.2% in the top ten. General study points: Later on, a genetic analysis was performed. It linked a missense variant in DCLRE1C with V- and J-gene trimming of TCR beta.

Germline values: CDR1 LGHNA, CDR2 YSLEER. This CDR3 is 15 amino acids long. Trimming removed 0 bases from V and 10 bases from J, with 17 bases in between. Sequenced input: PBMCs. This TCR came from a man aged 18 to 29 in good health and CMV-seronegative. The V gene is TRBV4-3, the J gene TRBJ2-3; D may be TRBD1 (6 bases). CDR3 nucleotides: TGCGCCAGCAGCCAAGATAGGCAGGGGCTGTACGCGCAGTATTTT. It encodes CASSQDRQGLYAQYF.